This TCR beta chain was sequenced during a study of T-cell reconstitution after alpha-beta-depleted transplantation in children. Unique molecular identifiers were used to barcode this TCRbeta library. In TCRdb, the PCR reads were re-called with MiXCR into one record per CDR3 protein. The table records a few hundred thousand distinct CDR3 sequences, around 13% of them present only once. This clonotype was recorded a few times. The ends lost 7 bases at V and 4 bases at J; junction bases unmatched: 9. This CDR3 comprises 14 residues. The sample was PBMCs from the stem cell graft donor, taken from the stem cell graft. The receptor was isolated from a human donor who donated a stem cell graft to a child with combined immunodeficiency. V and J are TRBV12-3 or TRBV12-4 and TRBJ1-1, with 7 bases matching TRBD1. The CDR3 DNA is TGTGCCAGCACTACGACAGGGACCATCACTGAAGCTTTCTTT. This translates into CASTTTGTITEAFF.